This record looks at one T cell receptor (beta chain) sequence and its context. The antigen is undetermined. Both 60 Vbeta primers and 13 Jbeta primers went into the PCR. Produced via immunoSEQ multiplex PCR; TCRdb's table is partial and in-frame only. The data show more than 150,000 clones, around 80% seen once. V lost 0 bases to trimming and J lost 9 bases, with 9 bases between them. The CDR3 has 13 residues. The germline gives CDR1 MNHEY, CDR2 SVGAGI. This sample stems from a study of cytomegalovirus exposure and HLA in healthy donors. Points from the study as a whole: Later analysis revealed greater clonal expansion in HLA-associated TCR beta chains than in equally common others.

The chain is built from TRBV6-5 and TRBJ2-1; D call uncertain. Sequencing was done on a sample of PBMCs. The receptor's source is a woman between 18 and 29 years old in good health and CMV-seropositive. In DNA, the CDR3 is TGTGCCAGCAGTTACTCTCCCTTGGCTGAGCAGTTCTTC. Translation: CASSYSPLAEQFF.